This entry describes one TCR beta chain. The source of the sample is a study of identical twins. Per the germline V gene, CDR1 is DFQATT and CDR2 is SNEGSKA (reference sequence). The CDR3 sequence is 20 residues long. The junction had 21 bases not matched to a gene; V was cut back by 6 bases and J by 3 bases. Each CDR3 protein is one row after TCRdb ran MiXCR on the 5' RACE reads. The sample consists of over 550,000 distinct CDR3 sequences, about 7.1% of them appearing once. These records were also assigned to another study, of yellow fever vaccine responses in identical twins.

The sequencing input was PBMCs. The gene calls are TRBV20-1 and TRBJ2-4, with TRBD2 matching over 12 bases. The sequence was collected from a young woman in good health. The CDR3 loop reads CSARSPTSGSPFVYKNIQYF. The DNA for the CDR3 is TGCAGTGCCCGGTCCCCGACTAGCGGGAGCCCCTTCGTTTACAAAAACATTCAGTACTTC.